Each of the 30 T cell receptor beta chains below was sequenced from the same sample in a study of T cells in Graves' hyperthyroidism and ophthalmopathy. The source material, RNA transcripts, was used to amplify TCR beta CDR3 regions. The study used the HTBI primer set for a first-round RT-PCR of the TCR CDR3. TCRdb re-called the multiplex PCR reads through MiXCR, storing one row per CDR3 protein. The sample shows 500,000 to 600,000 distinct CDR3 sequences, 16% of them seen only once. The sample comprised blood. The receptors were gathered from a woman between 18 and 29 years old with Graves' hyperthyroidism.

As for this clonotype: This could be a read error, since a much larger clone is one nucleotide away. The V call is TRBV7-9, the J call TRBJ2-2, with a weak D call TRBD2 (5 bases). The CDR3 runs 15 residues. The germline V gene encodes CDR1 SEHNR and CDR2 FQNEAQ (reference sequence). CDR3 sequence: CTSSLRGPNTGERFF. As DNA, the CDR3 is TGTACCAGCAGCTTACGCGGGCCGAACACCGGGGAGCGGTTTTTT.

The sample holds many counts of this clonotype. V gene TRBV12-3 or TRBV12-4 combines with J gene TRBJ2-7; 9 nucleotides match TRBD2. Germline trimming cut 5 bases from V and 6 bases from J; bases unmatched to any gene: 8. The CDR3 is 14 residues long. Here the CDR3 reads CASSISSGTVEQYF. CDR3 bases: TGTGCCAGCAGTATTTCTAGCGGGACAGTCGAGCAGTACTTC.

The chain recombines TRBV15 with TRBJ2-6; D may correspond to TRBD1 or TRBD2 (6 bases each). CDR3 length: 16 amino acids. Germline CDR1 reads LNHNV; CDR2 reads YYDKDF (reference sequence). V dropped 5 bases and J dropped 0 bases, with 11 bases sitting between them. The CDR3 DNA reads as TGTGCCACCAGCCCTGAGGGGGGCTCTGGGGCCAACGTCCTGACTTTC. Amino acid sequence: CATSPEGGSGANVLTF.

This clonotype was counted at least ten times. The rearrangement uses TRBV5-1 and TRBJ2-1; the D is unclear. This CDR3 is 17 amino acids long. V lost 4 bases and J lost 1, with 18 bases in between. Germline V CDR1 and CDR2: SGHRS, YFSETQ. This CDR3 is CASSGSIPGSSYNEQFF. CDR3 sequence (DNA): TGCGCCAGCAGCGGGTCTATCCCCGGTTCGTCCTACAATGAGCAGTTCTTC.

This clonotype was found a few times. The gene calls are TRBV20-1 and TRBJ2-3; D is unclear. Germline CDR1 reads DFQATT; CDR2 reads SNEGSKA (reference sequence). The CDR3 contains 11 residues. The V and J ends lost 5 bases and 6 bases respectively, with 9 bases between them. The CDR3 region has the DNA TGCAGTGCTTTATTTGGGGATACGCAGTATTTT. Protein: CSALFGDTQYF.

The chain carries TRBV2 and TRBJ2-1, with TRBD2 matching over 8 bases. This CDR3 spans 15 amino acids. Germline CDR1 SNHLY, CDR2 FYNNEI. After removal of 4 bases from V and 7 bases from J, the junction contained 9 bases not matched to a gene. CDR3 in amino acids: CASSGDSGIKNEQFF. For the CDR3, the DNA is TGTGCCAGCAGTGGAGATAGCGGGATAAAAAATGAGCAGTTCTTC.

This clonotype has only a few counts. The chain links TRBV24-1 to TRBJ2-2; D might be TRBD1 or TRBD2, each matching 5 bases. Germline CDR1 and CDR2: KGHDR and SFDVKD. The CDR3 is made up of 16 amino acids. V gave up 3 bases and J gave up 2 bases, with 12 bases separating them. The CDR3 is CATSDMGPRNTGELFF. Here the CDR3 DNA reads TGTGCCACCAGTGATATGGGACCGAGAAACACCGGGGAGCTGTTTTTT.

CDR3 DNA: TGTGCCAGCAGCCAAGGGCCGGGAGTGTATTACGAGCAGTACTTC. It codes for CASSQGPGVYYEQYF. The rearrangement links TRBV3-1 to TRBJ2-7; weak D call: TRBD2 (6 bases). CDR1 LGHDT and CDR2 YNNKEL come from the germline V gene (reference sequence). The ends were cut back, 1 base at V and 4 bases at J, with 14 bases in the middle. CDR3 length: 15 amino acids.

This clonotype turned up a few times. The chain links TRBV18 to TRBJ2-7; no firm D call. The ends were cut back, 0 bases at V and 2 bases at J, with 8 bases in the middle. Germline V lookup: CDR1 KGHSH, CDR2 LQKENI. CDR3 size: 14 residues. CDR3 coding DNA: TGTGCCAGCTCACCACCTAATCCGCCCTACGAGCAGTACTTC. It translates to CASSPPNPPYEQYF.

V is TRBV19 and J is TRBJ1-6, with a tentative D call TRBD1 (6 bases). Germline CDR1 and CDR2: LNHDA and SQIVND (reference sequence). V was clipped by 3 bases and J by 5 bases, with 20 bases between them. The CDR3 is 18 residues long. The CDR3 region is CASSIQGHVAANNSPLHF. The CDR3 nucleotides are TGTGCCAGTAGTATTCAGGGGCATGTAGCTGCGAATAATTCACCCCTCCACTTT.

This clonotype was picked up many times. This chain joins TRBV27 and TRBJ2-7; possible D gene TRBD2, 5 bases. With 0 bases removed from V and 3 bases from J, the gap between germline ends came to 9 bases. Germline V gives CDR1 MNHEY, CDR2 SMNVEV (reference sequence). This CDR3 spans 14 amino acids. The CDR3 DNA follows: TGTGCCAGCAGTTTATCCGGGAACCACTACGAGCAGTACTTC. As protein: CASSLSGNHYEQYF.

This chain joins TRBV7-2 and TRBJ1-2, with 8 bases identical to TRBD1. CDR1 is SGHTA and CDR2 is FQGNSA in the germline V gene. After removal of 1 base from V and 4 bases from J, the junction contained 8 bases not matched to a gene. CDR3 length: 16 amino acids. CDR3 sequence: CASSLVGSGGGYGYTF. The CDR3 nucleotides are TGTGCCAGCAGCTTAGTGGGCTCAGGGGGCGGCTATGGCTACACCTTC.

This clonotype has more than one count but fewer than ten. The chain has TRBV19 and TRBJ2-7; possibly TRBD1 or TRBD2 for D (5 bases each). The CDR3 covers 13 residues. In germline, CDR1 is LNHDA, CDR2 SQIVND (reference sequence). Trimming took 8 bases from V and 6 from J, leaving 17 bases between them. The chain's CDR3 is CASGRGPSVEQYF. CDR3 nucleotide sequence: TGTGCCAGTGGTAGGGGACCGTCTGTCGAGCAGTACTTC.

The chain carries TRBV29-1 and TRBJ2-2; 10 positions match TRBD1. The germline V gene encodes CDR1 SQVTM and CDR2 ANQGSEA. Trimming removed 7 bases from V and 7 bases from J; junction bases left unmatched: 3. The CDR3 contains 12 residues. The CDR3 bases are TGCAGCGCTGGACAGGGGGACGGGGAGCTGTTTTTT. It translates to CSAGQGDGELFF.

The chain joins TRBV6-4 to TRBJ1-6; D not certain. Germline V gene data show CDR1 as MRHNA and CDR2 as SNTAGT. V was cut by 5 bases and J by 7 bases, with 15 bases left in between. This CDR3 contains 15 residues. CDR3 nucleotide sequence: TGTGCCAGCAGTTACGGCGTCAGCAGGAATTCACCCCTCCACTTT. This encodes CASSYGVSRNSPLHF.

The table lists this clonotype with a few counts. The chain couples TRBV7-6 to TRBJ1-4; D gene ambiguous. Germline V gene sequence: CDR1 SGHVS, CDR2 FNYEAQ. This CDR3 is built from 13 residues. The V and J ends lost 0 bases and 8 bases respectively, with 7 bases between them. The CDR3 coding sequence is TGTGCCAGCAGCTTAGCGTACAAAGAAAAACTGTTTTTT. The encoded protein is CASSLAYKEKLFF.

A remark on this clonotype: The junction differs from germline at one of its ends, possibly a read error. The genes are TRBV7-2 and TRBJ1-5; D is uncertain. CDR1 SGHTA and CDR2 FQGNSA come from the germline V gene. This CDR3 is 13 amino acids long. The DNA for the CDR3 is TGTGCCGGCAGCCTGGAACGGGAGCAGCCCCAGCATTTT. It specifies CAGSLEREQPQHF.

The genes are TRBV12-3 or TRBV12-4 and TRBJ2-7; the D gene is possibly TRBD1 (6 bases). Trimming left V 6 bases short and J 8 bases short, with 11 bases between. The CDR3 runs 11 residues. CDR3: CASSQGPQQYF. As DNA, the CDR3 is TGTGCCAGCAGCCAGGGGCCTCAGCAGTACTTC.

This clonotype has a handful of counts. The chain has TRBV5-4 and TRBJ1-1; no reliable D call. Germline assignment: CDR1 SGHNT and CDR2 YYREEE (reference sequence). V gave up 4 bases and J gave up 4 bases, with 17 bases separating them. The CDR3 contains 15 residues. CDR3 coding DNA: TGTGCCAGCAGCGAACCGGGCCCCAAGGGCACTGAAGCTTTCTTT. It encodes CASSEPGPKGTEAFF.

This clonotype was detected ten times or more. The J gene is TRBJ1-2, the V gene TRBV7-2, with TRBD1 identical over 11 bases. V lost 5 bases, J lost 3 bases, and 2 bases stayed unmatched. The CDR3 consists of 14 residues. Germline loops: CDR1 SGHTA, CDR2 FQGNSA. For the CDR3, the DNA is TGTGCCAGCAGCCGGGACAGGGGGTACTATGGCTACACCTTC. As protein: CASSRDRGYYGYTF.

Many counts were recorded for this clonotype. The chain's CDR3 is CASSRDRVIMNTEAFF. The DNA of the CDR3 is TGTGCCAGCAGCCGTGACAGGGTGATCATGAACACTGAAGCTTTCTTT. V and J are TRBV7-2 and TRBJ1-1; 7 bases agree with TRBD1. Germline V gene sequence: CDR1 SGHTA, CDR2 FQGNSA. The trim removed 5 bases at V and 0 bases at J, leaving 9 bases unmatched. The CDR3 runs to 16 residues.

This clonotype was observed many times. As DNA, the CDR3 is TGTGCCAGCAGCAAGGGAGGACAGGGGACGCCCCAGCATTTT. Protein sequence: CASSKGGQGTPQHF. V gene TRBV7-2 combines with J gene TRBJ1-5; 9 bases match TRBD1. Germline trimming cut 5 bases from V and 9 bases from J; bases unmatched to any gene: 8. Germline CDR1 and CDR2: SGHTA and FQGNSA. The CDR3 runs to 14 residues.

This clonotype was found a few times. This sequence joins TRBV19 and TRBJ2-7; no definite D call. The CDR3 loop spans 15 amino acids. Trimming took 3 bases from V and 0 from J, leaving 12 bases between them. CDR1 is LNHDA and CDR2 is SQIVND in the germline V gene (reference sequence). The CDR3 region is CASSIAHRTSYEQYF. The CDR3 nucleotides read TGTGCCAGTAGTATTGCCCATCGCACCTCCTACGAGCAGTACTTC.

The chain is built from TRBV7-9 and TRBJ2-5; D uncertain. V was clipped by 5 bases and J by 5 bases, with 12 bases between them. The CDR3 totals 13 residues. Germline CDR1 SEHNR, CDR2 FQNEAQ (reference sequence). The CDR3 is CASSPGVRETQYF. The DNA for the CDR3 is TGTGCCAGCAGCCCTGGGGTTCGGGAGACCCAGTACTTC.

This clonotype was found many times. This chain connects TRBV29-1 to TRBJ1-1; D gene unclear. V was cut by 7 bases and J by 3 bases, with 18 bases left in between. This CDR3 comprises 14 residues. Per germline, CDR1 SQVTM and CDR2 ANQGSEA. The CDR3 sequence is CSAKARVLDTEAFF. In DNA, the CDR3 is TGCAGCGCCAAAGCGAGGGTTTTGGACACTGAAGCTTTCTTT.

V is TRBV12-3 or TRBV12-4 and J is TRBJ2-7; weak D call: TRBD2 (6 bases). The CDR3 is 17 residues long. Trimming removed 4 bases from V and 3 bases from J, with 22 bases in between. The CDR3 nucleotides read TGTGCCAGCAGTTACCCCACTCCCTCCGGGACTCTCTACGAGCAGTACTTC. Protein sequence: CASSYPTPSGTLYEQYF.

This clonotype was counted a few times. V is TRBV4-1 and J is TRBJ2-7; TRBD2 matches 13 bases. V was pared by 4 bases and J by 5 bases, with 8 bases of the junction left unmatched. The CDR3 covers 16 residues. Germline CDR1 is MGHRA and CDR2 is YSYEKL. The CDR3 is CASSRLAGGGENEQYF. The CDR3 DNA follows: TGCGCCAGCAGCCGACTAGCGGGGGGAGGTGAGAACGAGCAGTACTTC.

The rearrangement links TRBV27 to TRBJ2-7; D gene unclear. The CDR3 loop spans 13 amino acids. Germline CDR1 and CDR2: MNHEY and SMNVEV (reference sequence). V lost 5 bases to trimming and J lost 1 base, with 9 bases between them. CDR3 residues: CASSRLGSYEQYF. The CDR3 DNA follows: TGTGCCAGCAGTCGCCTTGGGTCCTACGAGCAGTACTTC.

Comment on this clonotype: Possible read error: a much larger clone is one base away. The chain carries TRBV5-1 and TRBJ1-1; 7 positions match TRBD1. The trim removed 3 bases at V and 5 bases at J, leaving 16 bases unmatched. Germline assignment: CDR1 SGHRS and CDR2 YFSETQ. The CDR3 contains 17 residues. The DNA for the CDR3 is TGCGCCAGCAGCTCGGAGGGGGCAGGAGGTATGGTTACTGAAGCTTTCTTT. The encoded protein is CASSSEGAGGMVTEAFF.

At least ten counts were recorded for this clonotype. The chain recombines TRBV3-1 with TRBJ2-7; D not resolved. The V gene's germline CDR1 is LGHDT and CDR2 YNNKEL (reference sequence). V gave up 0 bases and J gave up 9 bases, with 12 bases separating them. The length of the CDR3 is 13 residues. CDR3 coding DNA: TGTGCCAGCAGCCAAGAATCCAGGATGTGGCAGTACTTC. Its protein is CASSQESRMWQYF.